This TCR beta chain originates from a study of human T cells and chemical hapten exposure. Study-level results: Because all patients had alopecia, their immune responses might differ from healthy ones. Against controls, expanded TCRs gave rise to significantly more large CDR3 similarity clusters.

TCRdb reprocessed the RACE reads via MiXCR and lists one record per CDR3 protein. The sample includes 60,000 or so distinct CDR3 sequences, 9.9% of them seen just once. This clonotype was detected many times. Its antigen is not known. Time point of the sample: pre-sensitization, week 0. The treatment: therapeutic diphenylcyclopropenone sensitization with weekly scalp DPC. Total RNA was isolated from whole blood that had not been fractionated. Source: whole blood, taken in connection with sensitization to the hapten diphenylcyclopropenone (DPC). The source of this sequence is a middle-aged man with alopecia areata. Some clones in this sample may be carry-over from other donors' samples.

The CDR3 is CASSLGTSPLHF. The DNA of the CDR3 is TGTGCCAGCAGCTTAGGGACTTCACCCCTCCACTTT. The rearrangement joins TRBV7-9 to TRBJ1-6; D call uncertain. This CDR3 is 12 amino acids long. Trimming cost V 1 base and J 9 bases, with 4 bases left between them. Germline values: CDR1 SEHNR, CDR2 FQNEAQ (reference sequence).